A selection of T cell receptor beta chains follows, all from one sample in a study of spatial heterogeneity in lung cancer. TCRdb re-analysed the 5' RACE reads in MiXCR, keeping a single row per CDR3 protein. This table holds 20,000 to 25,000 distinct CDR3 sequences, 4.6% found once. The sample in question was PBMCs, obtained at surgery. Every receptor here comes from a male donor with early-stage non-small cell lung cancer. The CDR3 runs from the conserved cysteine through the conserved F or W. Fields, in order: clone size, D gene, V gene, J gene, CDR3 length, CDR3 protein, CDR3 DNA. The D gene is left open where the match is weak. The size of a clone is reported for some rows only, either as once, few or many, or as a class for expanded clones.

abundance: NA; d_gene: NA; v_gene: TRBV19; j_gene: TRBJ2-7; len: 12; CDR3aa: CATKTPSYEQYF; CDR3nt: TGTGCCACCAAGACACCATCCTACGAGCAGTACTTC
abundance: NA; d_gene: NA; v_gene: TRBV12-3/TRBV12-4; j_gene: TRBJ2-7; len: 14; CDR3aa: CASSQGTAHYEQYF; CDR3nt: TGTGCCAGCAGCCAAGGGACCGCCCACTACGAGCAGTACTTC
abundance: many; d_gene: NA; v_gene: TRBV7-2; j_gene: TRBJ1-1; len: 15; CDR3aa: CASSFSGTGAPEAFF; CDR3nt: TGTGCCAGCAGCTTCTCCGGGACCGGGGCTCCTGAAGCTTTCTTT
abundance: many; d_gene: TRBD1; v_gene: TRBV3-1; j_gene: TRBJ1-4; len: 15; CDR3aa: CASSQRRGQDEKLFF; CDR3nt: TGTGCCAGCAGCCAAAGGAGGGGGCAGGATGAAAAACTGTTTTTT
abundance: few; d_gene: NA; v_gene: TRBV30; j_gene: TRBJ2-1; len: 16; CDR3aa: CAWSPPLRGAYNEQFF; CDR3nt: TGTGCCTGGAGTCCCCCCCTGCGGGGAGCCTACAATGAGCAGTTCTTC
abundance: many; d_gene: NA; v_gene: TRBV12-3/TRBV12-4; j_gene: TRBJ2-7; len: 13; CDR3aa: CASSLGGQNRHAF; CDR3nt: TGTGCCAGCAGTTTAGGGGGTCAGAATCGACACGCCTTC
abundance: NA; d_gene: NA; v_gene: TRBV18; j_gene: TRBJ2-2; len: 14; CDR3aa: CASSPDREAGELFF; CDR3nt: TGTGCCAGCTCACCAGACAGGGAGGCCGGGGAGCTGTTTTTT
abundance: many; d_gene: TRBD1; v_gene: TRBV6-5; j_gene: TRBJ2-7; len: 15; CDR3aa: CASSHQQGASYEQYF; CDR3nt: TGTGCCAGCAGCCATCAACAGGGGGCTTCCTACGAGCAGTACTTC
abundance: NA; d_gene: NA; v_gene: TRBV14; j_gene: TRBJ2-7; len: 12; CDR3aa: CASSQANPGMSF; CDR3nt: TGTGCCAGCAGCCAAGCGAATCCGGGGATGAGCTTC
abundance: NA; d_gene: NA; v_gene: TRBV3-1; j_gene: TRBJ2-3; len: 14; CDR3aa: CASSSRWATDTQYF; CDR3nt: TGTGCCAGCAGCTCCCGGTGGGCCACAGATACGCAGTATTTT
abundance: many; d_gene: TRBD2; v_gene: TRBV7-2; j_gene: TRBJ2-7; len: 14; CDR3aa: CASSSRTSVYEQYF; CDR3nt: TGTGCCAGCAGCTCCAGGACTAGCGTGTACGAGCAGTACTTC
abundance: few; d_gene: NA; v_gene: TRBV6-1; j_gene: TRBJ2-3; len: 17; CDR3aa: CASSEYGRFETGDTQYF; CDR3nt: TGTGCCAGCAGTGAATATGGGAGGTTCGAAACGGGAGATACGCAGTATTTT
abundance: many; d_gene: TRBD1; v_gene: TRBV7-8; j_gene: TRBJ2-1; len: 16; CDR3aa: CASSRWGQTSYNEQFF; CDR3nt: TGTGCCAGCAGCCGATGGGGACAGACCTCCTACAATGAGCAGTTCTTC
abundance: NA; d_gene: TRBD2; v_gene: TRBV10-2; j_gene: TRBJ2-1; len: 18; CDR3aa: CASSQLRTSDPRNNEQFF; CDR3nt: TGCGCCAGCAGTCAGCTACGGACTAGCGACCCCCGAAACAATGAGCAGTTCTTC
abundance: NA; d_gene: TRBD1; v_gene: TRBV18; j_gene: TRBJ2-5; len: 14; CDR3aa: CASSRQGTRETQYF; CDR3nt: TGTGCCAGCTCTCGACAGGGGACCCGAGAGACCCAGTACTTC
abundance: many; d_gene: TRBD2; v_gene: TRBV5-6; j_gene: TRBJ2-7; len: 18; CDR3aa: CASSFAGEESGSLYEQYF; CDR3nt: TGTGCCAGCAGCTTCGCAGGGGAAGAGAGCGGGAGTTTATACGAGCAGTACTTC
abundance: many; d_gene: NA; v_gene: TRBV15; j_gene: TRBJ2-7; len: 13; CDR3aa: CATSRDQVYEQYF; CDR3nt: TGTGCCACCAGCAGAGATCAGGTCTACGAGCAGTACTTC
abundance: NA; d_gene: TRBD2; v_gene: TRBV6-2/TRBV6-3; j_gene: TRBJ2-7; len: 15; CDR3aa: CASTKGLAYSYEQYF; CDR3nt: TGTGCCAGCACAAAGGGACTAGCGTACTCCTACGAGCAGTACTTC
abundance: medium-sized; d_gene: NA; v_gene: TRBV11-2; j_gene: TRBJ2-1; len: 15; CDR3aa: CASSLERQTYNEQFF; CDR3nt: TGTGCCAGCAGCTTAGAGAGACAGACCTACAATGAGCAGTTCTTC
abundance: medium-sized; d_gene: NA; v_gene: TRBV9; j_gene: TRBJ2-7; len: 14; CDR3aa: CASSEGPLPYEQYF; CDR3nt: TGTGCCAGCAGCGAGGGCCCTCTCCCCTACGAGCAGTACTTC
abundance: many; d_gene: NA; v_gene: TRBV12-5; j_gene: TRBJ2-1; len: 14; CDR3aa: CASGAGGPYNEQFF; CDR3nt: TGTGCTAGTGGGGCCGGGGGGCCCTACAATGAGCAGTTCTTC
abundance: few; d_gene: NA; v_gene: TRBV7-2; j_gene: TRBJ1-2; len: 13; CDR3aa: CASSPGSNYGYTF; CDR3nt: TGTGCCAGCAGCCCGGGGAGTAACTATGGCTACACCTTC
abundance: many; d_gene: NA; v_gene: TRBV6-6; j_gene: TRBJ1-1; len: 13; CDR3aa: CASRQQENTEAFF; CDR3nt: TGTGCCAGCAGACAACAGGAGAACACTGAAGCTTTCTTT
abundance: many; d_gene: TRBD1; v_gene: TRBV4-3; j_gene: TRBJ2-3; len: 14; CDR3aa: CASSPGTGPDTQYF; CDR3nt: TGCGCCAGCAGCCCCGGGACAGGCCCAGATACGCAGTATTTT
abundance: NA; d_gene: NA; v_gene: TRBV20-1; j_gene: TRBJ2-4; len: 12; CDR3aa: CSVRGGMNIQYF; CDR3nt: TGCAGTGTCCGGGGCGGAATGAACATTCAGTACTTC